This is a list of T cell receptor beta chains from one sample in a study of T-cell memory formation after mild COVID-19. MiXCR, run by TCRdb on the 5' RACE reads, gives a single entry per CDR3 protein. The table has 280,000 or so distinct CDR3 sequences, 8.2% seen once. The source material was PBMCs or a T cell subset sorted from them (not recorded which). Receptor source: a man aged 18 to 30 who had mild COVID-19 (a few samples of this study predate the infection). Cell type and time point are not known. Both conserved end residues are part of each CDR3. The order of the fields is clone size, D gene, V gene, J gene, CDR3 protein, CDR3 DNA. D genes are given only for firm matches. The size field is filled for only some rows; it gives once, few, many or a size class.

>-|TRBD1|TRBV4-3|TRBJ1-4
CASSQGTGLNEKLFF
TGCGCCAGCAGCCAGGGGACAGGTCTTAATGAAAAACTGTTTTTT
>-|-|TRBV5-1|TRBJ2-4
CASSLGQTNIQYF
TGCGCCAGCAGCTTGGGACAGACAAACATTCAGTACTTC
>few|TRBD1|TRBV7-3|TRBJ1-1
CASSLGGQGYDTEAFF
TGTGCCAGCAGCTTAGGGGGACAGGGGTATGACACTGAAGCTTTCTTT
>few|TRBD1|TRBV5-1|TRBJ1-2
CASSLGDRNGYTF
TGCGCCAGCAGCTTGGGGGACAGGAATGGCTACACCTTC
>-|-|TRBV7-9|TRBJ1-2
CASSLAAGLGYGYTF
TGTGCCAGCAGCTTAGCTGCGGGGCTGGGCTATGGCTACACCTTC
>few|-|TRBV6-1|TRBJ1-5
CASRRAGYQPQHF
TGTGCCAGCAGACGGGCGGGATATCAGCCCCAGCATTTT
>few|-|TRBV20-1|TRBJ2-1
CSVKAHNEQFF
TGCAGTGTCAAGGCCCACAATGAGCAGTTCTTC
>many|-|TRBV12-3/TRBV12-4|TRBJ1-2
CASKADWLYGYTF
TGTGCCAGCAAAGCAGACTGGTTGTATGGCTACACCTTC
>-|-|TRBV4-3|TRBJ1-1
CASSPSDGRGGKAFF
TGCGCCAGCAGCCCCTCCGATGGTCGGGGAGGGAAAGCTTTCTTT
>few|-|TRBV9|TRBJ1-2
CASSVTGSVGYTF
TGTGCCAGCAGCGTTACAGGGTCGGTAGGCTACACCTTC
>many|-|TRBV3-1|TRBJ1-1
CASSQVGGGGTEAFF
TGTGCCAGCAGCCAAGTGGGTGGCGGCGGCACTGAAGCTTTCTTT